The 32 T cell receptor beta chains presented below share a single source sample, sequenced in a study of blood T cell repertoires in COVID-19. Measured with immunoSEQ multiplex PCR; TCRdb has only the in-frame clones, and not every one. The sample has around 110,000 clones, roughly 84% seen once; the top ten hold under 5%. Specimen: PBMCs or T cells enriched from blood (not recorded which). Every receptor here comes from a woman between 25 and 40 years old who had recovered from COVID-19.

This clone has a single count. The chain is built from TRBV4-3 and TRBJ2-3; possible D gene TRBD1, 5 bases. The CDR3 has 15 amino acids. Germline values: CDR1 LGHNA, CDR2 YSLEER. With 0 bases removed from V and 4 bases from J, the gap between germline ends came to 11 bases. CDR3 region: CASSQDARVADTQYF. The CDR3 nucleotides are TGCGCCAGCAGCCAAGATGCCAGGGTGGCAGATACGCAGTATTTT.

V is TRBV19 and J is TRBJ2-3, with 9 positions matching TRBD1. The CDR3 runs to 15 residues. After removal of 6 bases from V and 5 bases from J, the junction contained 9 bases not matched to a gene. CDR1 and CDR2 (germline): LNHDA, SQIVND (reference sequence). CDR3 DNA: TGTGCCAGTAGGAAGGGGACAGGGTATAGAGATACGCAGTATTTT. This gives the protein CASRKGTGYRDTQYF.

The chain links TRBV19 to TRBJ2-2; TRBD1 agrees at 8 bases. J was trimmed by 8 bases and V by 4 bases; bases with no gene match: 9. CDR1 LNHDA and CDR2 SQIVND come from the germline V gene (reference sequence). There are 15 residues in the CDR3. The CDR3 region has the DNA TGTGCCAGTAGTAGGGGGGACAGGACGGAAGGGGAGCTGTTTTTT. This gives the protein CASSRGDRTEGELFF.

This clone has a single count. CDR3 nucleotide sequence: TGTGCCAGCAGCGTCAGCGGGAGGGTTACCCAGTACTTC. Translation: CASSVSGRVTQYF. The chain employs TRBV7-3 and TRBJ2-5; TRBD2 matches at 10 bases. Trimming cost V 5 bases and J 8 bases; bases outside gene matches: 5. Germline lookup yields CDR1 SGHTA and CDR2 FQGTGA. The CDR3 extends over 13 amino acids.

This chain joins TRBV28 and TRBJ1-1, with a possible D match to TRBD1 (6 bases). The germline V gene encodes CDR1 MDHEN and CDR2 SYDVKM. This CDR3 comprises 16 residues. V lost 2 bases to trimming and J lost 3 bases, with 16 bases between them. CDR3 nucleotide sequence: TGTGCCAGCAGTTTACACTTTTTGGGGGCTGACACTGAAGCTTTCTTT. Protein sequence: CASSLHFLGADTEAFF.

V usage is TRBV9 and J usage is TRBJ2-7; D might be TRBD2 (6 bases). V lost 0 bases and J 2 bases, leaving 12 bases between the germline ends. This CDR3 has 15 residues. Germline-derived CDR1 and CDR2 are SGDLS and YYNGEE. The CDR3 DNA is TGTGCCAGCAGCGTAGGGGCGGGATCCCCCTACGAGCAGTACTTC. Translated, it gives CASSVGAGSPYEQYF.

The rearrangement links TRBV7-2 to TRBJ2-1, with unresolved D. This CDR3 spans 16 amino acids. The V end lost 2 bases, the J end lost 0 bases, and 11 bases lay between the germline ends. Germline values: CDR1 SGHTA, CDR2 FQGNSA. CDR3 region: CASSLFLVSSYNEQFF. DNA of the CDR3: TGTGCCAGCAGCTTATTTTTGGTGAGCTCCTACAATGAGCAGTTCTTC.

The gene calls are TRBV30 and TRBJ2-7; TRBD1 is a possible D gene (6 bases). This CDR3 region has 13 residues. CDR1 is GTSNPN, CDR2 SVGIG, per germline (reference sequence). CDR3 loop: CARTGLGSYEQYF. CDR3 sequence (DNA): TGTGCACGTACAGGGTTGGGCTCCTACGAGCAGTACTTC.

The rearrangement uses TRBV6-6 and TRBJ2-7; 7 positions agree with TRBD2. The germline CDR1 and CDR2 sequences are MNHNY and SVGAGI (reference sequence). Losses at the gene ends were 5 bases for V and 3 bases for J; bases not matched to a gene: 16. CDR3 length equals 17 residues. CDR3 sequence (DNA): TGTGCCAGCAGTCCCCATGCGGGAGACGGATATTTCTACGAGCAGTACTTC. Amino acids: CASSPHAGDGYFYEQYF.

The gene calls are TRBV7-2 and TRBJ2-5; D call uncertain. V lost 1 base and J 5 bases, leaving 14 bases between the germline ends. Looked up from germline, CDR1 is SGHTA and CDR2 is FQGNSA. The CDR3 extends over 15 amino acids. The CDR3 sequence is CASSLVSPPSETQYF. CDR3 nucleotides: TGTGCCAGCAGCTTAGTATCCCCCCCGAGTGAGACCCAGTACTTC.

This chain connects TRBV24-1 to TRBJ2-3; TRBD2 might be the D (7 bases). The CDR3 covers 15 residues. CDR1 and CDR2 from the germline V gene are KGHDR and SFDVKD. V shed 9 bases and J shed 2 bases, with 17 bases lying between them. In nucleotides, the CDR3 is TGTGCCACCGGGCGGGGGCGGGACTTCACAGATACGCAGTATTTT. Encoded protein: CATGRGRDFTDTQYF.

In its sample, this clone was seen many times. The chain uses TRBV19 and TRBJ1-5; D remains ambiguous. Trimming took off 0 bases at V and 0 bases at J, with 6 bases between the two ends. Germline lookup yields CDR1 LNHDA and CDR2 SQIVND (reference sequence). The CDR3 covers 15 residues. CDR3 amino acids: CASSIDEASNQPQHF. CDR3 nucleotide sequence: TGTGCCAGTAGTATAGATGAGGCTAGCAATCAGCCCCAGCATTTT.

This chain uses TRBV7-9 with TRBJ1-4; a weak D match, TRBD1 (5 bases). There are 15 residues in the CDR3. Germline V lookup: CDR1 SEHNR, CDR2 FQNEAQ (reference sequence). V was trimmed by 5 bases and J by 0 bases, leaving 10 bases between them. CDR3 sequence: CASSPDIPTNEKLFF. CDR3 sequence (DNA): TGTGCCAGCAGCCCGGACATCCCAACTAATGAAAAACTGTTTTTT.

This chain connects TRBV7-8 to TRBJ1-3; D might be TRBD1 (5 bases). V was cut by 5 bases and J by 0 bases, with 8 bases left in between. Germline V gene lookup returns CDR1 SGHVS and CDR2 FQNEAQ. The CDR3 spans 14 residues. CDR3 in amino acids: CASSKTVSGNTIYF. The CDR3, as DNA: TGTGCCAGCAGCAAGACAGTCTCTGGAAACACCATATATTTT.

The CDR3 DNA sequence: TGTGCCAGCAGCTTCTCGGGACTAGCGGGAGAGACCCAGTACTTC. Protein sequence: CASSFSGLAGETQYF. V is TRBV11-2 and J is TRBJ2-5, with 12 nucleotides matching TRBD2. The CDR3 is 15 amino acids. V was pared by 3 bases and J by 4 bases, with 3 bases of the junction left unmatched. The germline gives CDR1 SGHAT, CDR2 FQNNGV.

The V gene is TRBV28, the J gene TRBJ2-1; D is possibly TRBD1 (7 bases). The V and J ends lost 3 bases and 7 bases respectively, with 19 bases between them. This CDR3 has 16 residues. Germline lookup yields CDR1 MDHEN and CDR2 SYDVKM. CDR3 sequence: CASSFPQGGEGNEQFF. DNA of the CDR3: TGTGCCAGCAGTTTCCCCCAGGGGGGTGAGGGGAATGAGCAGTTCTTC.

The V gene is TRBV2, the J gene TRBJ1-3; tentatively, D is TRBD1 (5 bases). V was cut by 5 bases and J by 2 bases, with 10 bases left in between. Germline CDR1 reads SNHLY; CDR2 reads FYNNEI. The CDR3 spans 14 residues. CDR3 nucleotides: TGTGCCAGCAGTTCAGGGACTCCTGGAAACACCATATATTTT. This encodes CASSSGTPGNTIYF.

This chain links TRBV19 with TRBJ2-7, with 12 bases matching TRBD2. This CDR3 has 17 amino acids. J was trimmed by 0 bases and V by 5 bases; bases with no gene match: 8. In germline, CDR1 is LNHDA, CDR2 SQIVND (reference sequence). CDR3 in DNA: TGTGCCAGTAGTCCCCGACTAGCGGGAGTCCTCTCCTACGAGCAGTACTTC. The encoded protein is CASSPRLAGVLSYEQYF.

The chain links TRBV10-1 to TRBJ1-1; D is perhaps TRBD1 (6 bases). Trimming removed 5 bases from V and 2 bases from J, with 15 bases in between. This CDR3 contains 15 residues. From germline, CDR1 is WNHNN and CDR2 SYGVQD (reference sequence). CDR3 nucleotides: TGCGCCAGCAGTCGCCCAGGGGAGGGCAACACTGAAGCTTTCTTT. As protein: CASSRPGEGNTEAFF.

The rearrangement uses TRBV9 and TRBJ2-1; TRBD1 matches at 11 bases. The germline CDR1 and CDR2 sequences are SGDLS and YYNGEE. The CDR3 consists of 16 residues. J gave up 12 bases and V 0 bases, and 11 bases lay outside the gene matches. This CDR3 reads CASSVAMDRGRSGQFF. For the CDR3, the DNA is TGTGCCAGCAGCGTAGCAATGGACAGGGGGCGCTCGGGGCAGTTCTTC.

The rearrangement links TRBV11-1 to TRBJ1-3, with 12 bases matching TRBD1. With 4 bases clipped from V and 2 bases from J, the junction kept 3 bases outside the gene matches. This CDR3 region has 16 residues. Per germline, CDR1 SGHAT and CDR2 FQDESV (reference sequence). CDR3 amino acids: CASSSRDRGPGNTIYF. In DNA, the CDR3 is TGTGCCAGCAGCTCACGGGACAGGGGGCCTGGAAACACCATATATTTT.

The gene calls are TRBV19 and TRBJ2-7; D is perhaps TRBD1 (7 bases). Germline V gene lookup returns CDR1 LNHDA and CDR2 SQIVND (reference sequence). The V end was cut by 4 bases, the J end by 3 bases, with 13 bases between. The CDR3 runs 14 residues. The CDR3 sequence: CASSTAGQHYEQYF. For the CDR3, the DNA is TGTGCCAGTAGTACGGCGGGACAGCACTACGAGCAGTACTTC.

Turning to this clone: Relative to the germline gene, one junction end is altered; a read error may explain this. The chain recombines TRBV28 with TRBJ1-5; D unresolved. The CDR3 consists of 13 residues. Germline-derived CDR1 and CDR2 are MDHEN and SYDVKM. For the CDR3, the DNA is TGTACCAGCGGCGGCTATAGCAATCAGCCCCAGCATTTT. Encoded protein: CTSGGYSNQPQHF.

The gene calls are TRBV14 and TRBJ1-1; 8 bases are a match to TRBD1. This CDR3 comprises 16 residues. Per germline, CDR1 SGHDN and CDR2 FVKESK. J was trimmed by 5 bases and V by 2 bases; bases with no gene match: 10. The CDR3 loop is CASSQSGQGYYTEAFF. DNA of the CDR3: TGTGCCAGCAGCCAAAGCGGACAGGGATATTATACTGAAGCTTTCTTT.

The chain links TRBV6-5 to TRBJ2-7; TRBD1 matches at 8 bases. Trimming cost V 6 bases and J 6 bases; bases outside gene matches: 13. CDR1 and CDR2 from the germline V gene are MNHEY and SVGAGI. This CDR3 comprises 15 residues. CDR3 coding DNA: TGTGCCAGCAGCCGTGGAAGGACAGGGTCGAGCGAGCAGTACTTC. Translation gives CASSRGRTGSSEQYF.

V is TRBV6-5 and J is TRBJ1-2; D gene ambiguous. The CDR3 runs to 15 residues. Germline lookup yields CDR1 MNHEY and CDR2 SVGAGI. V lost 2 bases to trimming and J lost 8 bases, with 18 bases between them. CDR3 DNA sequence: TGTGCCAGCAGTTACGATGCGGCTCACCGTGAGGGCTACACCTTC. This translates into CASSYDAAHREGYTF.

This clone turned up a few times. The chain combines TRBV3-1 (or the pseudogene TRBV3-2) with TRBJ2-7; 7 bases agree with TRBD2. The CDR3 length is 14 residues. V lost 1 base and J lost 5; bases outside the gene matches: 5. Germline values: CDR1 LGHDT, CDR2 YNNKEL (reference sequence). CDR3 region: CASSQGRESHEQYF. For the CDR3, the DNA is TGTGCCAGCAGCCAAGGGCGGGAGTCCCACGAGCAGTACTTC.

The chain joins TRBV7-9 to TRBJ1-1; no definite D call. V was trimmed by 0 bases and J by 1 base, leaving 9 bases between them. The CDR3 is 15 residues long. Germline CDR1 and CDR2: SEHNR and FQNEAQ (reference sequence). The CDR3 DNA is TGTGCCAGCAGCTTAGCGCGGGTTAAGAACACTGAAGCTTTCTTT. It translates to CASSLARVKNTEAFF.

CDR3 loop: CASSLSGTGLTEAFF. The CDR3, as DNA: TGTGCCAGCAGCTTATCTGGGACAGGACTCACTGAAGCTTTCTTT. V is TRBV7-6 and J is TRBJ1-1; 8 bases line up with TRBD1. Germline-derived CDR1 and CDR2 are SGHVS and FNYEAQ. V lost 2 bases and J lost 4; bases outside the gene matches: 6. The CDR3 extends over 15 amino acids.

The chain has TRBV3-1 (or the pseudogene TRBV3-2) and TRBJ2-2; TRBD2 might be the D (6 bases). Between the trimmed V and J ends, which lost 4 bases and 6 bases, there was a span of 15 bases. The CDR3 contains 15 residues. CDR1 and CDR2 from the germline V gene are LGHDT and YNNKEL (reference sequence). CDR3 nucleotide sequence: TGTGCCAGCAGCCGGGCGGGGACGGAGGCCGGGGAGCTGTTTTTT. Translated: CASSRAGTEAGELFF.

This clone appeared once. The J gene is TRBJ1-5, the V gene TRBV28, with TRBD1 identical over 8 bases. The CDR3 is 15 residues long. Germline CDR1 is MDHEN and CDR2 is SYDVKM. J gave up 7 bases and V 4 bases, and 9 bases lay outside the gene matches. Here the CDR3 DNA reads TGTGCCAGCAGTTCACTTGACAGGGGATCACAGCCCCAGCATTTT. Translation gives CASSSLDRGSQPQHF.

The chain employs TRBV2 and TRBJ1-2; the match to TRBD1 covers 7 bases. The J segment lost 2 bases and the V segment lost 2 bases, leaving 5 bases of the junction unmatched. CDR1 SNHLY and CDR2 FYNNEI come from the germline V gene. CDR3 length: 15 residues. CDR3 sequence reads: CASSEPGGQNYGYTF. The CDR3 region has the DNA TGTGCCAGCAGTGAACCAGGGGGACAGAACTATGGCTACACCTTC.